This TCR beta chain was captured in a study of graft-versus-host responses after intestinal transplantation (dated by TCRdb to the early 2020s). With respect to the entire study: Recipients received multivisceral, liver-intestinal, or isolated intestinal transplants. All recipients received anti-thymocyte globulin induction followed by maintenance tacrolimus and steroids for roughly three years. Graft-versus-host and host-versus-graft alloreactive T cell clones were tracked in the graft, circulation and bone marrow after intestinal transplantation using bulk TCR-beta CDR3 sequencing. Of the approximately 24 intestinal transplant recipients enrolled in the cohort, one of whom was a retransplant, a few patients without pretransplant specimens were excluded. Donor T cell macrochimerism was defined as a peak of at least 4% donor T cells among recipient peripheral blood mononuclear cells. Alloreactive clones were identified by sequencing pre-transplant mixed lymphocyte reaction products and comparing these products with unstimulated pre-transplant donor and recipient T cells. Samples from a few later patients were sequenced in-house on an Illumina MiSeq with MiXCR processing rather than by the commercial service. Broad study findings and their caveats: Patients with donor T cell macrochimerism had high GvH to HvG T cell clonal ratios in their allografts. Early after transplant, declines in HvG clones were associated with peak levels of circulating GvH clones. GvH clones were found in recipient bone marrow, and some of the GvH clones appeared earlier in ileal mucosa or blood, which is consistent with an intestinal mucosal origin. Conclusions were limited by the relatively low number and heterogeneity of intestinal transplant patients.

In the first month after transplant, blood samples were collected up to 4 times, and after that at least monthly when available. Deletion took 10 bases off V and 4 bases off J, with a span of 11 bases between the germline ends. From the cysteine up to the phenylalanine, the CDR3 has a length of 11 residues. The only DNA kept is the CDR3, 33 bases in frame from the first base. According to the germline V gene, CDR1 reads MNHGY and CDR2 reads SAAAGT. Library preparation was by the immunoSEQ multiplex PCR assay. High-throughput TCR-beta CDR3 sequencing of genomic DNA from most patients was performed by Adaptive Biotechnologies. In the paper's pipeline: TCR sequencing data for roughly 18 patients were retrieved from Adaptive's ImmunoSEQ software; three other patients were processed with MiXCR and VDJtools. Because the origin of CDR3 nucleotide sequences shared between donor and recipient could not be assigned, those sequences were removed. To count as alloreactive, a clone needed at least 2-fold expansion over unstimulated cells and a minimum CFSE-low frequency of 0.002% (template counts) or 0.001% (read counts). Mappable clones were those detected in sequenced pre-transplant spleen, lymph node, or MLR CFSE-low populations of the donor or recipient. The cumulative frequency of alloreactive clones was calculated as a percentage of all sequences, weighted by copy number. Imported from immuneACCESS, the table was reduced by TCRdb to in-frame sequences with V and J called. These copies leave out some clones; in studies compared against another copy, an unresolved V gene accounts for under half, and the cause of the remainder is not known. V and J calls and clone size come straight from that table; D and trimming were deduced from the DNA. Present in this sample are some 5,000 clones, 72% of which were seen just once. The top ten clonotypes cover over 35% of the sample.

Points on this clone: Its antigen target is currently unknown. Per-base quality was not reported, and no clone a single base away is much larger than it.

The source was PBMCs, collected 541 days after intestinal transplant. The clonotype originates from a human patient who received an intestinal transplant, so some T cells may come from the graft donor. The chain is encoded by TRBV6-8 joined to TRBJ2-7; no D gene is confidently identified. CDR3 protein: CATLSGYEQYF. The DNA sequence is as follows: TGTGCCACCCTCTCCGGTTACGAGCAGTACTTC.